This T cell receptor (beta chain) is drawn from a study of cytomegalovirus exposure and HLA in healthy donors (dated by TCRdb to the late 2010s). Turning to the overall study: According to an earlier analysis of several hundred of the donors, roughly 180 million T cells yielded 117 million unique TCR beta sequences and less than 300 Gb of sequence data. An early release that covered about 640 HLA-typed donors contained approximately 300 gigabases of sequencing data and about 93 million unique TCR sequences. Of the roughly 400 genotyped donors, roughly 80% fell in the genetic ancestry cluster associated with self-reported Caucasian donors. The study aimed to test whether cataloging public T cell receptors could reveal signatures of past pathogen exposure. The T cell repertoires of around 670 subjects were profiled by immunosequencing and related to cytomegalovirus serostatus. A separate validation cohort of over 95 different subjects was used in addition to the roughly 670-subject first cohort. The study combined high-throughput TCR immunosequencing, statistical association of individual TCRs with disease status, and machine learning to predict cytomegalovirus infection status. To study patterns of TCR occurrence, a later analysis re-analyzed previously published TCR beta repertoires from more than 550 donors and added high-resolution HLA genotyping. Rather than using new phenotypic data, the later analysis identified candidate immune exposures from TCR beta sequences and from how often those sequences occurred across donors. An earlier analysis of around 580 of the donors used high-throughput TCR beta sequencing to judge whether each TCR beta V gene segment behaved as functional or pseudogenic. Donor age, sex, ethnicity and CMV serostatus were compiled together with the repertoire data. In a later genetic analysis, genome-wide SNP genotypes for about three fifths of the 666 donors were used, and that subset was treated as a discovery cohort. All discovery cohort repertoires had been generated on a single sequencing platform. Class I and class II HLA loci were covered by the typing at four-digit resolution. The number of donors typed differed by locus, with 629-630 for A, B, C, DRB1 and DQB1, more than 500 for DQA1, approximately 580 for DPA1, and over 400 for DPB1. Because of strong linkage in the cohort, five DR-DQ haplotypes were treated as single units for association and clustering. Among under 450 genotyped donors of the cohort, an average of 235,054 unique TCR beta nucleotide sequences were sequenced per donor, around 20% of them non-productive. Here is what the overall study found, with its caveats: Cytomegalovirus status was reported to be diagnosed by the classifier with high specificity and sensitivity in both the original and validation cohorts. V-gene and J-gene trimming of TCR beta chains was associated with a missense DCLRE1C variant in a later genetic analysis, and the association was replicated in an independent cohort. Some IMGT-functional V segments, including TRBV6-2 and TRBV6-3, could not be told apart with the 87-base-pair reads, so those segments were excluded. A total of fewer than 200 TCR beta chains were listed by the study as associated with cytomegalovirus. Specific HLA alleles were associated with over 15,000 TCR beta sequences at a false discovery rate of 0.05 in a later analysis. Correlated functional status among segregating V segments might reflect linkage disequilibrium, but an unknown experimental factor could not be ruled out. In a later analysis, most CMV-associated TCR beta chains were found to appear HLA-restricted, with HLA associations seemingly driven largely by CMV exposure. In an earlier analysis of some 540 of the donors, most TCR beta V segments appeared in productive rearrangements about 87% or about 30% of the time, broadly matching IMGT annotations. Roughly 17 rarely observed V segments, including chromosome 9 orphons, were excluded from the earlier analysis of 550 to 700 of the donors because counts were too low. A few of the identified cytomegalovirus-associated TCR beta chains were confirmed in vitro to be specific for cytomegalovirus antigens. Because some donors lacked HLA typing at each locus, the association tests relied only on the typed subset. Assigning TCR associations to individual alleles was difficult when HLA alleles, especially DR and DQ, strongly co-occurred. Most TCR sequences were observed very rarely across donors, whereas some public TCRs were present in many individuals. A further reported finding was that TCR beta sequences accurately predicted the HLA-A and HLA-B alleles for most subjects in the first cohort. Several of the top co-occurrence clusters appeared to be linked to parvovirus B19, influenza, CMV and Epstein-Barr virus, according to a later analysis. The sequencing pipeline was judged likely to have produced a cluster of highly shared sequence variants as a technical artifact. The cohort was sequenced for TCR beta chains only, and without alpha or paired-chain data the features that could be detected were limited. Roughly uniform sequencing depth across donors was assumed in presence/absence analyses, although this assumption may not hold. Compared with equally common non-associated chains, HLA-associated TCR beta chains in a later analysis were more clonally expanded and had lower generation probabilities. The authors suggested that the approach could potentially be generalized to other disease states and immunological phenotypes. For the cohort, immune exposure information was limited to CMV serostatus. According to a later analysis, TCR association rates differed among HLA loci, with DRB1 alleles showing the most associated TCRs and HLA-C alleles showing the fewest. In a later genetic analysis, fewer N-insertions in productive TCRs were reported among donors in an Asian-associated ancestry cluster than the roughly 710-donor mean.

Library prep was done by the immunoSEQ multiplex PCR assay. For the multiplex PCR, a mixture combining 60 forward primers for TCR Vbeta segments and 13 reverse primers for TCR Jbeta segments was used. The CDR3 region of rearranged TCR beta genes was amplified from genomic DNA by a multiplex PCR assay. Amplified TCR beta libraries were sequenced as 87-base-pair reads on the Illumina HiSeq System. The authors processed their data as follows. In a later analysis, tens of millions of unique TCR beta chains were counted across the 650 to 750 repertoires, and approximately 9.9 million of these chains were shared by at least two donors. Raw reads were error-corrected and collapsed into unique sequences by a nearest-neighbor algorithm in which closely related sequences were merged to remove PCR and sequencing errors. CDR3 sequences were aligned to IMGT reference sequences to assign V, D and J gene segments. Each retained sequence needed at least a six-nucleotide match to both a V gene segment and a J gene segment. A rearrangement was called productive if the CDR3 had no stop codons and remained in frame with V and J, and every other rearrangement was called non-productive. Following IMGT convention, CDR3 was defined as the stretch from the second conserved V-encoded cysteine to the conserved J-encoded phenylalanine. In an earlier analysis of around 640 of the donors, sequences lacking an unambiguous match to a single V gene segment were excluded. In an earlier analysis of a few hundred of the donors, V segments were called functional above 56.7% productive rearrangements and were called segregating when the between-donor standard deviation exceeded 5%. To diagnose cytomegalovirus status from the catalog of TCR beta chain sequences, a statistical classification framework was built. In a later analysis, V and J genes were assigned by comparing TCR nucleotide sequences against IMGT/GENE-DB human TR gene sequences. In a later analysis, CDR3 sequences and most-parsimonious VDJ recombination scenarios were assigned using the TCRdist pipeline. In a later analysis, each TCR beta chain was defined by its CDR3 amino acid sequence together with its V-gene family, and reads lacking a unique V-gene family were excluded. A later analysis removed 592 highly shared, low-generation-probability nucleotide sequences to deal with suspected cross-contamination and a sequencing artifact. A later analysis calculated a clonal expansion index for each public chain from normalized within-repertoire ranks of inferred template counts. In a later analysis, generation probabilities were computed using a VDJ recombination model fitted to out-of-frame rearrangements, and the results were checked against IGoR. In a later analysis, TCR-TCR, TCR-HLA and TCR-CMV co-occurrence was scored with hypergeometric tests, and a repertoire-size bias correction was applied to TCR pairs. In a later analysis, false discovery rates were estimated by permuting HLA or CMV assignments 20 times. In a later analysis, co-occurring TCRs were grouped using DBSCAN, and TCRdist sequence similarity was added for clustering within HLA-allele-positive subsets. Repertoires with fewer than 30,000 or more than 120,000 public chains were left out of co-occurrence clustering, as were four to six repertoires with anomalous nucleotide sharing. Here the immuneACCESS table is served through TCRdb, limited to in-frame sequences with V and J called. Missing clones are a known gap in these copies; in checked studies unresolved V genes cover under half, and the rest lacks a known reason. The DNA was the basis for D and trimming; V, J and clone size are from that table. Counted in this sample were some 150,000 clones; roughly 62% of them appeared once. About 4.5% of the sample goes to the ten largest clones.

For this clone: There is no known antigen for this receptor. Per-base qualities were not stored, and no clone one base away is much larger.

The CDR3, cysteine through phenylalanine, is 10 amino acids long. Only the CDR3 region is kept as DNA, spanning 30 bases read in frame from base 1. The germline V gene (reference sequence) sets CDR1 to MNHNY and CDR2 to SVGAGI. At the junction V is shortened by 10 bases and J by 7 bases, with 8 bases in between. The cohort consisted of 650 to 850 healthy bone marrow donors. Cohort members were all nominally healthy when sampled, although unrecorded immune exposures were likely present. The donor tested CMV seronegative, placing the donor among the 350 to 400 seronegative members of the cohort. Every donor gave a peripheral blood sample, and the peripheral blood mononuclear cells from that sample were used for TCR beta sequencing. Genomic DNA extraction from the blood cell samples was performed with the Qiagen DNeasy Blood Extraction Kit.

This clonotype was obtained from a man in his sixties in good health and CMV-seronegative. Sample: PBMCs. Recombination joined TRBV6-6 with TRBJ2-1; TRBD1 is a possible D gene, resting on 6 matching bases. The bases read TGTGCCACACAGGGAAATGAGCAGTTCTTC. This translates into CATQGNEQFF.